This entry lists 26 T cell receptor beta chains sequenced from one sample in a study of blood T cell repertoires in COVID-19. Only in-frame clones appear in the TCRdb table, and some are missing; sequencing was by immunoSEQ multiplex PCR. The data show about 330,000 clones, roughly 83% seen once. What was sequenced was peripheral blood. All receptors come from a woman aged 50 to 60 with acute or convalescent COVID-19.

The chain employs TRBV27 and TRBJ1-2, with 9 bases aligning to TRBD1. V was clipped by 5 bases and J by 4 bases; unmatched bases: 5. Per germline, CDR1 MNHEY and CDR2 SMNVEV (reference sequence). The CDR3 loop spans 14 amino acids. CDR3 DNA: TGTGCCAGCAGTCCGAGACAGGGGGGCTATGGCTACACCTTC. The encoded protein is CASSPRQGGYGYTF.

The chain couples TRBV28 to TRBJ2-1; 7 bases align to TRBD2. V gave up 10 bases and J gave up 9 bases; unmatched junction bases: 12. The germline V gene has CDR1 MDHEN and CDR2 SYDVKM. The CDR3 consists of 13 residues. Here the CDR3 DNA reads TGTGCCACCTCACACGGAGGGGAGGGTGAGCAGTTCTTC. Amino acids: CATSHGGEGEQFF.

This chain joins TRBV24-1 and TRBJ2-1; 7 bases are shared with TRBD2. The CDR3 length is 15 residues. V shed 3 bases, J shed 7 bases, and the junction held 8 bases outside the gene matches. The V gene's germline CDR1 is KGHDR and CDR2 SFDVKD. CDR3 DNA: TGTGCCACCAGTGATCCAAGCGGGATTACTAATGAGCAGTTCTTC. Amino acids: CATSDPSGITNEQFF.

The chain employs TRBV6-5 and TRBJ1-2; D may be TRBD1 (6 bases). Trimming left V 2 bases short and J 5 bases short, with 15 bases between. Germline V gives CDR1 MNHEY, CDR2 SVGAGI. CDR3 length: 15 amino acids. The CDR3 DNA reads TGTGCCAGCAGTTACAATGGACAGCGGGGTTATGGCTACACCTTC. Protein sequence: CASSYNGQRGYGYTF.

In its sample, this clone was seen a few times. The V and J genes are TRBV24-1 and TRBJ2-1; the match to TRBD2 covers 12 bases. V was pared by 7 bases and J by 6 bases, with 3 bases of the junction left unmatched. CDR3 size: 14 residues. Germline CDR1 is KGHDR and CDR2 is SFDVKD. Here the CDR3 DNA reads TGTGCCACCAGAAGACTAGCGGGAGTCAATGAGCAGTTCTTC. Its translation is CATRRLAGVNEQFF.

This chain links TRBV19 with TRBJ2-5, with 8 bases identical to TRBD2. V lost 6 bases and J lost 4; bases outside the gene matches: 13. Germline V gene sequence: CDR1 LNHDA, CDR2 SQIVND (reference sequence). CDR3 length: 16 amino acids. The CDR3 DNA sequence: TGTGCCAGTAGAGCTGCCGTAGCGGGATATAGAGAGACCCAGTACTTC. This encodes CASRAAVAGYRETQYF.

V is TRBV5-1 and J is TRBJ2-1; 9 bases are shared with TRBD1. J gave up 8 bases and V 4 bases, and 13 bases lay outside the gene matches. The germline gives CDR1 SGHRS, CDR2 YFSETQ. CDR3 size: 16 residues. The CDR3 sequence: CASSTWIGTGLHEQFF. CDR3 sequence (DNA): TGCGCCAGCAGCACCTGGATCGGGACAGGGCTACATGAGCAGTTCTTC.

The gene calls are TRBV2 and TRBJ1-5; D uncertain. From germline, CDR1 is SNHLY and CDR2 FYNNEI. V was cut by 10 bases and J by 3 bases, with 13 bases left in between. The CDR3 is 13 amino acids. Here the CDR3 reads CATTRGNNQPQHF. The DNA of the CDR3 is TGTGCCACCACCCGGGGTAACAATCAGCCCCAGCATTTT.

This clone came up once. J is TRBJ2-7 and V is TRBV19; D is uncertain. V dropped 4 bases and J dropped 5 bases, with 12 bases sitting between them. Germline V lookup: CDR1 LNHDA, CDR2 SQIVND (reference sequence). This CDR3 has 13 residues. CDR3 residues: CASSRYGYDEQYF. The CDR3, as DNA: TGTGCCAGTAGTAGGTACGGGTACGACGAGCAGTACTTC.

This chain connects TRBV9 to TRBJ2-2; TRBD2 aligns across 8 bases. CDR3 length: 15 residues. Germline V CDR1 and CDR2: SGDLS, YYNGEE. V shed 4 bases and J 7 bases; nucleotides not matched to a gene: 9. This CDR3 reads CASSPREGVGGELFF. In DNA, the CDR3 is TGTGCCAGCAGCCCTCGGGAGGGGGTTGGCGGGGAGCTGTTTTTT.

The rearrangement uses TRBV7-2 and TRBJ1-5; 9 nucleotides agree with TRBD1. This CDR3 region has 14 residues. V trimming: 6 bases; J trimming: 4 bases; junction bases outside the gene matches: 4. CDR1 SGHTA and CDR2 FQGNSA come from the germline V gene. CDR3 sequence (DNA): TGTGCCAGCAGGGGACAGGGTCGAAATCAGCCCCAGCATTTT. The encoded protein is CASRGQGRNQPQHF.

This clone has more than one count but fewer than ten. This sequence joins TRBV5-1 and TRBJ1-4, with 7 bases aligning to TRBD1. The junction had 8 bases not matched to a gene; V was cut back by 1 base and J by 8 bases. In germline, CDR1 is SGHRS, CDR2 YFSETQ. The CDR3 extends over 15 amino acids. In nucleotides, the CDR3 is TGCGCCAGCAGCTTGACGACAGGGCTGGAAGAAAAACTGTTTTTT. This codes for CASSLTTGLEEKLFF.

This clone was seen a few times. The chain carries TRBV19 and TRBJ2-1, with a possible D match to TRBD2 (6 bases). The CDR3 length is 15 residues. V was shortened by 1 base and J by 5 bases, with 12 bases between the two germline ends. Germline CDR1 and CDR2: LNHDA and SQIVND (reference sequence). This CDR3 is CASSIGGTPHNEQFF. The CDR3 region has the DNA TGTGCCAGTAGTATAGGAGGGACTCCCCACAATGAGCAGTTCTTC.

The chain is built from TRBV5-6 and TRBJ1-5; no clear D. V dropped 3 bases and J dropped 5 bases, with 18 bases sitting between them. The CDR3 runs 16 residues. Germline loops: CDR1 SGHDT, CDR2 YYEEEE. The CDR3 spells CASSSRVGRNYQPQHF. The CDR3 DNA sequence: TGTGCCAGCAGCTCCCGGGTAGGAAGGAATTATCAGCCCCAGCATTTT.

J is TRBJ1-6 and V is TRBV2; TRBD1 might be the D (6 bases). CDR1 is SNHLY, CDR2 FYNNEI, per germline. CDR3 length equals 15 residues. V was clipped by 6 bases and J by 8 bases, with 17 bases between them. In nucleotides, the CDR3 is TGTGCCAGCAGGCGAGGTAGCAGGGGCTATTCACCCCTCCACTTT. Translation: CASRRGSRGYSPLHF.

The chain links TRBV7-8 to TRBJ2-1; 11 bases map to TRBD2. The V segment lost 1 base and the J segment 8 bases; nucleotides outside the gene matches: 13. Germline V gene lookup returns CDR1 SGHVS and CDR2 FQNEAQ. The CDR3 extends over 18 amino acids. Here the CDR3 reads CASSLGRLAGPSSDEQFF. CDR3 bases: TGTGCCAGCAGCTTAGGGAGACTAGCGGGGCCCTCGTCCGATGAGCAGTTCTTC.

The chain uses TRBV27 and TRBJ2-7, with 7 bases that match TRBD2. Per the germline V gene, CDR1 is MNHEY and CDR2 is SMNVEV (reference sequence). The CDR3 is 16 residues long. V dropped 3 bases and J dropped 7; count of bases not matched to a gene: 15. CDR3: CASSFTALAGVREQYF. DNA of the CDR3: TGTGCCAGCAGTTTCACAGCCCTGGCGGGAGTTAGGGAGCAGTACTTC.

The chain couples TRBV10-3 to TRBJ1-3; possibly TRBD1 for D (5 bases). This CDR3 is 15 amino acids long. V lost 4 bases, J lost 0 bases, and 10 bases lay in between. In germline, CDR1 is ENHRY, CDR2 SYGVKD. CDR3 sequence reads: CAISAGANSGNTIYF. CDR3 coding DNA: TGTGCCATCAGTGCTGGGGCGAACTCTGGAAACACCATATATTTT.

This clone was recorded at least ten times. The chain couples TRBV7-2 to TRBJ2-7, with 7 nucleotides matching TRBD2. With 5 bases clipped from V and 1 base from J, the junction kept 5 bases outside the gene matches. Germline V CDR1 and CDR2: SGHTA, FQGNSA. The CDR3 consists of 14 residues. The CDR3: CASSLDGRSYEQYF. CDR3 in DNA: TGTGCCAGCAGCCTAGACGGGAGGTCCTACGAGCAGTACTTC.

J is TRBJ2-5 and V is TRBV6-5, with 7 bases matching TRBD1. There are 13 residues in the CDR3. V was pared by 6 bases and J by 5 bases, with 6 bases of the junction left unmatched. Germline V gene data show CDR1 as MNHEY and CDR2 as SVGAGI. CDR3 nucleotides: TGTGCCAGCAGCCAAATCAGGGGGGAGACCCAGTACTTC. Its translation is CASSQIRGETQYF.

The rearrangement uses TRBV4-1 and TRBJ2-1, with TRBD1 matching 7 bases. Per germline, CDR1 MGHRA and CDR2 YSYEKL. The ends lost 4 bases at V and 3 bases at J; junction bases unmatched: 0. The CDR3 loop spans 13 amino acids. The CDR3 spells CASSRDSYNEQFF. The CDR3 DNA reads TGCGCCAGCAGCCGGGACAGCTACAATGAGCAGTTCTTC.

The CDR3 protein is CASSRLQDPNTEAFF. The CDR3 DNA reads as TGCGCCAGCAGCCGCCTACAGGACCCGAACACTGAAGCTTTCTTT. This chain joins TRBV4-1 and TRBJ1-1; maybe TRBD1 (5 bases). V was shortened by 4 bases and J by 1 base, with 13 bases between the two germline ends. Per the germline V gene, CDR1 is MGHRA and CDR2 is YSYEKL. The CDR3 contains 15 residues.

The chain joins TRBV6-5 to TRBJ1-1; 7 nucleotides match TRBD1. Per germline, CDR1 MNHEY and CDR2 SVGAGI. V lost 7 bases and J lost 2; bases outside the gene matches: 10. The CDR3 consists of 15 residues. In DNA form, the CDR3 reads TGTGCCAGCACCTCCGAGACAGGGTTTAACACTGAAGCTTTCTTT. It yields the protein CASTSETGFNTEAFF.

V gene TRBV4-2 combines with J gene TRBJ2-7; tentatively, D is TRBD2 (5 bases). The CDR3 is made up of 18 amino acids. Between the trimmed V and J ends, which lost 0 bases and 3 bases, there was a span of 21 bases. Germline V gene sequence: CDR1 LGHNA, CDR2 YNFKEQ. The CDR3 spells CASSQDTGFLPSGYEQYF. The CDR3 region has the DNA TGTGCCAGCAGCCAAGACACGGGATTCCTTCCTTCAGGCTACGAGCAGTACTTC.

The chain carries TRBV7-3 and TRBJ2-7; 11 bases are shared with TRBD2. The CDR3 covers 18 residues. Per germline, CDR1 SGHTA and CDR2 FQGTGA. The J segment lost 1 base and the V segment lost 4 bases, leaving 12 bases of the junction unmatched. The CDR3 here is CASSSGAGTSGGSYEQYF. The DNA for the CDR3 is TGTGCCAGCAGCTCAGGAGCCGGGACTAGCGGAGGATCCTACGAGCAGTACTTC.

This clone was recorded once. The J gene is TRBJ2-5, the V gene TRBV29-1; D gene uncertain. Germline values: CDR1 SQVTM, CDR2 ANQGSEA. The CDR3 has 12 residues. The V and J ends lost 7 bases and 4 bases respectively, with 13 bases between them. For the CDR3, the DNA is TGCAGCGCCGACGCAGTAGCAGAGACCCAGTACTTC. This translates into CSADAVAETQYF.